Listed here are 29 T cell receptor beta chains from one sample, sequenced in a study of T cell responses to AZD1222 COVID-19 vaccine. Some clones are missing from TCRdb's copy, which holds only in-frame ones; the method was immunoSEQ multiplex PCR. The profile shows about 140,000 clones, about 91% of them singletons. The source material was peripheral blood, sampled 28 days after the second AZD1222 dose. These TCRs come from an adult who received the AZD1222 COVID-19 vaccine.

The rearrangement links TRBV6-5 to TRBJ1-4; possibly TRBD1 for D (5 bases). The germline CDR1 and CDR2 sequences are MNHEY and SVGAGI. The CDR3 is made up of 14 amino acids. With 5 bases removed from V and 2 bases from J, the gap between germline ends came to 9 bases. Here the CDR3 reads CASSTTVTNEKLFF. The CDR3 DNA reads as TGTGCCAGCAGTACGACAGTCACTAATGAAAAACTGTTTTTT.

The gene calls are TRBV6-5 and TRBJ2-3; the D is unclear. The germline V gene encodes CDR1 MNHEY and CDR2 SVGAGI. V gave up 6 bases and J gave up 6 bases, with 10 bases separating them. The CDR3 consists of 12 residues. The CDR3 bases are TGTGCCAGCAGGCCTGAAAGGGATACGCAGTATTTT. Its translation is CASRPERDTQYF.

The V gene is TRBV25-1, the J gene TRBJ2-1, with D maybe TRBD2 (6 bases). The CDR3 is made up of 16 amino acids. Trimming removed 3 bases at V and 8 bases at J, with 20 bases between. Germline loops: CDR1 MGHDK, CDR2 SYGVNS. The CDR3 DNA follows: TGTGCCAGCAGTGAGGGGGGATTTTTAGGGCACGATGAGCAGTTCTTC. Protein sequence: CASSEGGFLGHDEQFF.

With regard to this clone: This specimen includes other DNA sequences encoding the same CDR3. The chain uses TRBV7-7 and TRBJ2-2; perhaps TRBD1 as D (5 bases). CDR3 length: 14 residues. V lost 6 bases to trimming and J lost 1 base, with 9 bases between them. CDR1 and CDR2 (germline): SSHAT, FNYEAQ (reference sequence). CDR3 region: CASRSTGNTGELFF. CDR3 sequence (DNA): TGTGCCAGCAGGTCAACAGGGAACACCGGGGAGCTGTTTTTT.

The V call is TRBV20-1, the J call TRBJ1-3; D unresolved. The CDR3 totals 11 residues. V lost 6 bases and J lost 3, with 6 bases in between. Germline V CDR1 and CDR2: DFQATT, SNEGSKA (reference sequence). CDR3 sequence (DNA): TGCAGTGCGAACGGTGGAAACACCATATATTTT. It codes for CSANGGNTIYF.

This chain connects TRBV28 to TRBJ2-1; possibly TRBD1 for D (5 bases). This CDR3 has 15 amino acids. Trimming shortened V by 5 bases and J by 2 bases, and 13 bases separated the two germline ends. CDR1 and CDR2 from the germline V gene are MDHEN and SYDVKM. CDR3 sequence (DNA): TGTGCCAGCAGTCCCTCGCTAGGGGCCTACAATGAGCAGTTCTTC. It codes for CASSPSLGAYNEQFF.

This clone was counted once. The chain has TRBV2 and TRBJ1-2, with 9 bases lining up with TRBD1. Germline V gene sequence: CDR1 SNHLY, CDR2 FYNNEI. The J segment lost 7 bases and the V segment lost 5 bases, leaving 11 bases of the junction unmatched. The CDR3 loop spans 15 amino acids. CDR3 protein: CASSPTGGAKGGYTF. The DNA for the CDR3 is TGTGCCAGCAGTCCAACAGGGGGCGCGAAGGGTGGCTACACCTTC.

The chain combines TRBV4-3 with TRBJ1-3, with TRBD1 as a possible D gene (5 bases). CDR3 length: 16 amino acids. Germline lookup yields CDR1 LGHNA and CDR2 YSLEER. Trimming took off 0 bases at V and 3 bases at J, with 12 bases between the two ends. The CDR3 DNA is TGCGCCAGCAGCCAAGACCCCGGGACCTATGGAAACACCATATATTTT. Translated, it gives CASSQDPGTYGNTIYF.

The V gene is TRBV19, the J gene TRBJ2-6; 9 bases are a match to TRBD2. There are 18 residues in the CDR3. From germline, CDR1 is LNHDA and CDR2 SQIVND (reference sequence). V was pared by 3 bases and J by 0 bases, with 6 bases of the junction left unmatched. The CDR3 sequence is CASSIAAGGISGANVLTF. Written as DNA, the CDR3 is TGTGCCAGTAGTATCGCCGCGGGAGGGATCTCTGGGGCCAACGTCCTGACTTTC.

This rearrangement joins TRBV19 to TRBJ1-1; perhaps TRBD1 as D (6 bases). V shed 5 bases and J shed 3 bases, with 10 bases lying between them. The germline CDR1 and CDR2 sequences are LNHDA and SQIVND (reference sequence). The CDR3 length is 13 residues. CDR3 sequence: CASSPQGHTEAFF. CDR3 DNA: TGTGCCAGTAGTCCGCAGGGGCACACTGAAGCTTTCTTT.

J is TRBJ2-1 and V is TRBV7-2; 12 bases match TRBD2. The germline V gene encodes CDR1 SGHTA and CDR2 FQGNSA. This CDR3 is built from 18 residues. With 3 bases clipped from V and 1 base from J, the junction kept 7 bases outside the gene matches. The CDR3 DNA sequence: TGTGCCAGCAGCTTTGGACTAGCGGGACAAGGGTCCTACAATGAGCAGTTCTTC. It yields the protein CASSFGLAGQGSYNEQFF.

The chain has TRBV28 and TRBJ2-7; TRBD1 matches 9 bases. The CDR3 is made up of 14 amino acids. Germline lookup yields CDR1 MDHEN and CDR2 SYDVKM. J lost 2 bases, V lost 4 bases, and 3 bases had no gene match. For the CDR3, the DNA is TGTGCCAGCAGTTCCGGGACAGGGCCCTACGAGCAGTACTTC. This translates into CASSSGTGPYEQYF. Full variable domain (missing parts from reference TRBV28 and TRBJ2-7): DVKVTQSSRYLVKRTGEKVFLECVQDMDHENMFWYRQDPGLGLRLIYFSYDVKMKEKGDIPEGYSVSREKKERFSLILESASTNQTSMYLCASSSGTGPYEQYFGPGTRLTVT.

This sequence joins TRBV3-1 (or the pseudogene TRBV3-2) and TRBJ1-1; no reliable D call. The germline V and J ends were trimmed by 4 bases and 2 bases, with 14 bases remaining between them. The germline V gene has CDR1 LGHDT and CDR2 YNNKEL (reference sequence). CDR3 length equals 15 residues. The CDR3 coding sequence is TGTGCCAGCAGCCTGAGTCCGGGCCCCAACACTGAAGCTTTCTTT. Translating it yields CASSLSPGPNTEAFF.

The V and J genes are TRBV18 and TRBJ2-5, with a weak D call TRBD2 (5 bases). V lost 2 bases and J 5 bases, leaving 12 bases between the germline ends. The length of the CDR3 is 14 residues. From germline, CDR1 is KGHSH and CDR2 LQKENI. This CDR3 is CASSPARAVETQYF. The DNA of the CDR3 is TGTGCCAGCTCACCAGCGAGGGCCGTGGAGACCCAGTACTTC. Full variable domain (remainder filled in from reference TRBV18 and TRBJ2-5): NAGVMQNPRHLVRRRGQEARLRCSPMKGHSHVYWYRQLPEEGLKFMVYLQKENIIDESGMPKERFSAEFPKEGPSILRIQQVVRGDSAAYFCASSPARAVETQYFGPGTRLLVL.

This clone was detected only once. The chain links TRBV6-1 to TRBJ2-3; possibly TRBD1 or TRBD2 for D (5 bases each). V was trimmed by 1 base and J by 0 bases, leaving 11 bases between them. There are 16 residues in the CDR3. Germline V gene data show CDR1 as MNHNS and CDR2 as SASEGT. The CDR3 loop is CASSEGGRFSTDTQYF. The CDR3 DNA follows: TGTGCCAGCAGTGAAGGGGGACGTTTCAGCACAGATACGCAGTATTTT.

As DNA, the CDR3 is TGTGCCAGCAGACGCCAAGACAGGGTTAATCAGCCCCAGCATTTT. Amino acid sequence: CASRRQDRVNQPQHF. The chain has TRBV27 and TRBJ1-5; 7 bases fit TRBD1. CDR3 length: 15 amino acids. V lost 6 bases and J lost 4; bases outside the gene matches: 9. Germline V gives CDR1 MNHEY, CDR2 SMNVEV (reference sequence).

The genes are TRBV27 and TRBJ2-7, with 8 nucleotides matching TRBD2. The CDR3 sequence is 15 residues long. Trimming removed 6 bases from V and 5 bases from J; junction bases left unmatched: 12. Germline CDR1 and CDR2: MNHEY and SMNVEV (reference sequence). This CDR3 reads CASSRVAGRGDEQYF. The DNA for the CDR3 is TGTGCCAGCAGCCGGGTAGCGGGGAGAGGCGACGAGCAGTACTTC.

V and J are TRBV6-1 and TRBJ1-2, with no clear D. CDR1 and CDR2 from the germline V gene are MNHNS and SASEGT. The CDR3 is made up of 13 amino acids. V was trimmed by 1 base and J by 8 bases, leaving 11 bases between them. The CDR3 coding sequence is TGTGCCAGCAGTGAAGTCCAGACGGAAGGCTACACCTTC. Translated: CASSEVQTEGYTF.

This chain uses TRBV29-1 with TRBJ1-1, with a tentative D call TRBD1 (5 bases). CDR3 length: 14 residues. V gave up 5 bases and J gave up 0 bases, with 13 bases separating them. Germline values: CDR1 SQVTM, CDR2 ANQGSEA. CDR3 residues: CSVRSGNMNTEAFF. CDR3 in DNA: TGCAGCGTTCGGTCAGGGAACATGAACACTGAAGCTTTCTTT.

This rearrangement joins TRBV9 to TRBJ2-2; no clear D. Trimming took 0 bases from V and 5 from J, leaving 11 bases between them. There are 15 residues in the CDR3. The germline CDR1 and CDR2 sequences are SGDLS and YYNGEE. CDR3 DNA: TGTGCCAGCAGCGTAGGTTCGAGCGCGACCGGGGAGCTGTTTTTT. Translation gives CASSVGSSATGELFF.

This chain joins TRBV7-3 and TRBJ2-2, with 7 positions matching TRBD1. J gave up 7 bases and V 5 bases, and 10 bases lay outside the gene matches. The CDR3 length is 15 residues. CDR1 is SGHTA, CDR2 FQGTGA, per germline. CDR3 DNA: TGTGCCAGCAGCACGACAGGGTATAGGAACGGGGAGCTGTTTTTT. This encodes CASSTTGYRNGELFF.

This rearrangement joins TRBV7-2 to TRBJ2-5; D perhaps matches TRBD2 (5 bases). The CDR3 extends over 14 amino acids. Looked up from germline, CDR1 is SGHTA and CDR2 is FQGNSA. The V and J ends lost 5 bases and 4 bases respectively, with 14 bases between them. CDR3 nucleotide sequence: TGTGCCAGCAGCCCCCCGGGATACCTAGAGACCCAGTACTTC. This encodes CASSPPGYLETQYF.

The genes are TRBV9 and TRBJ2-3, with 8 bases lining up with TRBD1. CDR3 length: 15 residues. Germline values: CDR1 SGDLS, CDR2 YYNGEE. The V and J ends lost 4 bases and 1 base, in that order; junction bases with no gene match: 5. The CDR3, as DNA: TGTGCCAGCAGCTTACAGGGGGTTCGCACAGATACGCAGTATTTT. Amino acids: CASSLQGVRTDTQYF.

The chain couples TRBV7-2 to TRBJ2-7, with 7 bases matching TRBD2. The CDR3 extends over 15 amino acids. Losses at the gene ends were 5 bases for V and 1 base for J; bases not matched to a gene: 8. The germline gives CDR1 SGHTA, CDR2 FQGNSA. DNA for the CDR3: TGTGCCAGCAGCGTCCCGGGCGGGAGTTCCTACGAGCAGTACTTC. Encoded protein: CASSVPGGSSYEQYF.

The V and J genes are TRBV5-8 and TRBJ1-1, with D tentatively TRBD1 (5 bases). This CDR3 is 17 amino acids long. The germline V gene encodes CDR1 SGHTS and CDR2 YDEGEE. The V end lost 0 bases, the J end lost 1 base, and 16 bases lay between the germline ends. CDR3 amino acids: CASSLDGGANTNTEAFF. CDR3 DNA: TGTGCCAGCAGCTTGGATGGAGGGGCAAACACGAACACTGAAGCTTTCTTT.

This sequence joins TRBV29-1 and TRBJ1-2, with 7 bases aligning to TRBD1. Germline trimming cut 1 base from V and 3 bases from J; bases unmatched to any gene: 2. From germline, CDR1 is SQVTM and CDR2 ANQGSEA. The CDR3 has 13 amino acids. CDR3 sequence (DNA): TGCAGCGTTGAAGTCGGGACAGACTATGGCTACACCTTC. Translation gives CSVEVGTDYGYTF.

The chain links TRBV11-2 to TRBJ1-4; no clear D. V was cut by 2 bases and J by 10 bases, with 11 bases left in between. In germline, CDR1 is SGHAT, CDR2 FQNNGV. This CDR3 region has 13 residues. The CDR3 nucleotides read TGTGCCAGCAGCTTATCGACGGGTGGAAAACTGTTTTTT. Its translation: CASSLSTGGKLFF.

This sequence joins TRBV4-2 and TRBJ2-3; D remains unclear. CDR1 LGHNA and CDR2 YNFKEQ come from the germline V gene. The CDR3 spans 13 residues. V gave up 0 bases and J gave up 6 bases, with 7 bases separating them. In DNA form, the CDR3 reads TGTGCCAGCAGCCAAGAGGTGGCTGATACGCAGTATTTT. The encoded protein is CASSQEVADTQYF.

This CDR3 is CAISGFLTTPDGSHEQYF. In DNA form, the CDR3 reads TGTGCCATCAGTGGATTCTTAACAACACCCGACGGGTCCCACGAGCAGTACTTC. The rearrangement links TRBV10-3 to TRBJ2-7; D ambiguous. V was clipped by 4 bases and J by 5 bases, with 27 bases between them. The CDR3 sequence is 18 residues long. Germline-derived CDR1 and CDR2 are ENHRY and SYGVKD.